The next 28 T cell receptor beta chains were all read from a single sample in a study of identifying expanded T cells in peripheral blood. Profiled with immunoSEQ multiplex PCR; TCRdb holds only in-frame clones, not every one. The data show tens of thousands of clones, more than 75% seen once. Sequences were obtained from blood. These TCRs come from a person between 18 and 70 years old in good health.

The V call is TRBV6-5, the J call TRBJ2-5; 9 bases agree with TRBD1. V was pared by 5 bases and J by 6 bases, with 4 bases of the junction left unmatched. The germline gives CDR1 MNHEY, CDR2 SVGAGI. The CDR3 consists of 13 residues. Here the CDR3 DNA reads TGTGCCAGCAGTACAGGGGGCGCGAAGACCCAGTACTTC. Its translation is CASSTGGAKTQYF.

The V and J genes are TRBV2 and TRBJ1-4, with 8 bases identical to TRBD1. Looked up from germline, CDR1 is SNHLY and CDR2 is FYNNEI. V trimming: 6 bases; J trimming: 8 bases; junction bases outside the gene matches: 8. This CDR3 comprises 14 residues. The CDR3 protein is CASSLQGGGEKLFF. The CDR3 nucleotides read TGTGCCAGCAGCCTACAGGGGGGAGGGGAAAAACTGTTTTTT.

This clone occurred once. The chain links TRBV6-1 to TRBJ2-7; 7 bases are a match to TRBD2. Per the germline V gene, CDR1 is MNHNS and CDR2 is SASEGT. V shed 2 bases and J 0 bases; nucleotides not matched to a gene: 4. The CDR3 loop spans 15 amino acids. CDR3 region: CASSERASGSYEQYF. The CDR3 nucleotides are TGTGCCAGCAGTGAAAGAGCTAGCGGCTCCTACGAGCAGTACTTC.

As for this clone: The junction departs from the called germline gene at one end, perhaps through a read error. The rearrangement links TRBV30 to TRBJ2-5, with TRBD2 matching 10 bases. The germline V gene encodes CDR1 GTSNPN and CDR2 SVGIG (reference sequence). The CDR3 extends over 13 amino acids. For the CDR3, the DNA is TGTGCCTGGAGTCCGCTAAGCGGGGGGGCCAAGAACTTC. It translates to CAWSPLSGGAKNF.

The chain couples TRBV27 to TRBJ1-6, with D perhaps matching TRBD1 (5 bases). The CDR3 has 14 amino acids. Trimming removed 0 bases from V and 10 bases from J, with 10 bases in between. CDR1 is MNHEY, CDR2 SMNVEV, per germline (reference sequence). This CDR3 is CASSLSAKGSPLHF. CDR3 in DNA: TGTGCCAGCAGTTTATCGGCCAAGGGGTCACCCCTCCACTTT.

This chain connects TRBV29-1 to TRBJ2-7, with 12 positions matching TRBD2. V lost 6 bases, J lost 6 bases, and 6 bases stayed unmatched. The CDR3 consists of 13 residues. Germline CDR1 and CDR2: SQVTM and ANQGSEA. This CDR3 reads CSVATSGSSEQYF. CDR3 nucleotide sequence: TGCAGCGTCGCGACTAGCGGGAGCTCCGAGCAGTACTTC.

This chain links TRBV10-3 with TRBJ1-5, with TRBD1 matching 7 bases. Germline CDR1 reads ENHRY; CDR2 reads SYGVKD. The CDR3 is 13 residues long. V trimming: 10 bases; J trimming: 4 bases; junction bases outside the gene matches: 7. In DNA, the CDR3 is TGTGCCAGAAGGGACAGTCTAAATCAGCCCCAGCATTTT. It specifies CARRDSLNQPQHF.

The J gene is TRBJ2-7, the V gene TRBV4-1; 7 positions match TRBD1. Trimming took 1 base from V and 1 from J; bases not matched to a gene: 7. Looked up from germline, CDR1 is MGHRA and CDR2 is YSYEKL. The CDR3 has 16 amino acids. The CDR3 DNA reads TGCGCCAGCAGCCAAGTGACCGGGACAGAGTCCTACGAGCAGTACTTC. This encodes CASSQVTGTESYEQYF.

The V and J genes are TRBV9 and TRBJ1-2; D uncertain. Trimming pared 0 bases from V and 8 bases from J, leaving 11 bases between. Per the germline V gene, CDR1 is SGDLS and CDR2 is YYNGEE. The CDR3 runs 13 residues. For the CDR3, the DNA is TGTGCCAGCAGCGTAGAAGGTCTTGGAGGCTACACCTTC. Its translation: CASSVEGLGGYTF.

The J gene is TRBJ2-3, the V gene TRBV29-1; 7 bases align to TRBD2. Trimming took 8 bases from V and 1 from J; bases not matched to a gene: 9. Germline CDR1 is SQVTM and CDR2 is ANQGSEA. The length of the CDR3 is 14 residues. CDR3 protein: CSSKRGGGTDTQYF. In DNA form, the CDR3 reads TGCAGCTCCAAAAGGGGAGGGGGCACAGATACGCAGTATTTT.

The rearrangement uses TRBV6-1 and TRBJ1-2; 9 bases are a match to TRBD1. V lost 7 bases to trimming and J lost 2 bases; unmatched junction nucleotides: 5. This CDR3 has 14 residues. Germline assignment: CDR1 MNHNS and CDR2 SASEGT. The CDR3 protein is CASMKGQGNYGYTF. The CDR3 nucleotides read TGTGCCAGCATGAAGGGACAGGGCAACTATGGCTACACCTTC.

This clone occurred once. V gene TRBV30 combines with J gene TRBJ2-7; 8 nucleotides line up with TRBD1. The CDR3 contains 14 residues. Trimming at V came to 3 bases and at J to 5 bases, leaving 9 bases not matched to a gene. Germline V lookup: CDR1 GTSNPN, CDR2 SVGIG (reference sequence). CDR3 region: CAWRRTGILDEQYF. DNA for the CDR3: TGTGCCTGGAGACGGACAGGGATTCTCGACGAGCAGTACTTC. Complete variable domain (other parts from reference TRBV30 and TRBJ2-7): SQTIHQWPATLVQPVGSPLSLECTVEGTSNPNLYWYRQAAGRGLQLLFYSVGIGQISSEVPQNLSASRPQDRQFILSSKKLLLSDSGFYLCAWRRTGILDEQYFGPGTRLTVT.

V gene TRBV2 combines with J gene TRBJ2-3; tentatively, D is TRBD1 or TRBD2 (7 bases each). The CDR3 length is 18 residues. Germline V lookup: CDR1 SNHLY, CDR2 FYNNEI. V shed 5 bases and J shed 2 bases, with 23 bases lying between them. CDR3 bases: TGTGCCAGCAGTCCCCCGCTGGGGGGAGGGGGCTACACAGATACGCAGTATTTT. It translates to CASSPPLGGGGYTDTQYF. Filled out from reference TRBV2 and TRBJ2-3, the complete variable domain reads EPEVTQTPSHQVTQMGQEVILRCVPISNHLYFYWYRQILGQKVEFLVSFYNNEISEKSEIFDDQFSVERPDGSNFTLKIRSTKLEDSAMYFCASSPPLGGGGYTDTQYFGPGTRLTVL.

This clone was found once. DNA of the CDR3: TGTGCCAGCAGCAGGGGGCGGATTTTATATCAGCCCCAGCATTTT. Residues: CASSRGRILYQPQHF. The chain uses TRBV5-8 and TRBJ1-5; 7 nucleotides agree with TRBD1. Germline loops: CDR1 SGHTS, CDR2 YDEGEE. Unmatched junction bases numbered 9, after V lost 4 bases and J lost 5 bases. This CDR3 has 15 amino acids.

V and J are TRBV7-9 and TRBJ1-5; tentatively, D is TRBD1 (6 bases). The CDR3 contains 17 residues. V was cut by 1 base and J by 4 bases, with 17 bases left in between. The V gene's germline CDR1 is SEHNR and CDR2 FQNEAQ (reference sequence). The CDR3 DNA is TGTGCCAGCAGCTTAGGACCCCTGACAGGTAGAAATCAGCCCCAGCATTTT. Encoded protein: CASSLGPLTGRNQPQHF.

The chain carries TRBV13 and TRBJ2-1; 9 nucleotides agree with TRBD2. The CDR3 is 16 amino acids. Germline V gene data show CDR1 as PRHDT and CDR2 as FYEKMQ (reference sequence). Trimming at V came to 5 bases and at J to 8 bases, leaving 13 bases not matched to a gene. The CDR3 DNA is TGTGCCAGCAGCCGCTTATCCCGCGGGGGGGCATATGAGCAGTTCTTC. This codes for CASSRLSRGGAYEQFF.

This clone turned up a few times. The V call is TRBV19, the J call TRBJ1-5; TRBD1 aligns across 11 bases. Germline CDR1 and CDR2: LNHDA and SQIVND (reference sequence). The V gene end was trimmed by 8 bases and the J gene end by 6 bases; junction bases not matched to a gene: 6. The CDR3 contains 14 residues. Here the CDR3 DNA reads TGTGCCAGTGAGGACAGGGGGCAAGGTCAGCCCCAGCATTTT. It codes for CASEDRGQGQPQHF.

The chain recombines TRBV2 with TRBJ2-2; D unresolved. Per the germline V gene, CDR1 is SNHLY and CDR2 is FYNNEI. The V end was cut by 5 bases, the J end by 5 bases, with 15 bases between. The CDR3 contains 15 residues. This chain's CDR3 is CASSYGPDRTGELFF. The CDR3 DNA is TGTGCCAGCAGTTACGGGCCCGATAGAACCGGGGAGCTGTTTTTT. The whole variable domain, remainder taken from reference TRBV2 and TRBJ2-2, is EPEVTQTPSHQVTQMGQEVILRCVPISNHLYFYWYRQILGQKVEFLVSFYNNEISEKSEIFDDQFSVERPDGSNFTLKIRSTKLEDSAMYFCASSYGPDRTGELFFGEGSRLTVL.

V gene TRBV7-2 combines with J gene TRBJ2-7, with 11 bases identical to TRBD1. Germline V gene data show CDR1 as SGHTA and CDR2 as FQGNSA. The ends lost 4 bases at V and 2 bases at J; junction bases unmatched: 1. This CDR3 is 14 amino acids long. This CDR3 is CASSSGQGAYEQYF. Written as DNA, the CDR3 is TGTGCCAGCAGCTCGGGACAGGGGGCCTACGAGCAGTACTTC.

The chain combines TRBV11-2 with TRBJ2-5; D remains ambiguous. The ends were cut back, 2 bases at V and 2 bases at J, with 6 bases in the middle. Germline V gives CDR1 SGHAT, CDR2 FQNNGV. This CDR3 comprises 13 residues. The CDR3 DNA is TGTGCCAGCAGCTTATACACACAAGAGACCCAGTACTTC. It yields the protein CASSLYTQETQYF.

This chain links TRBV6-5 with TRBJ2-5; the match to TRBD2 covers 7 bases. This CDR3 is built from 16 residues. V lost 4 bases and J lost 4; bases outside the gene matches: 12. Germline CDR1 reads MNHEY; CDR2 reads SVGAGI. In DNA form, the CDR3 reads TGTGCCAGCAGTTTCCGACTAGCTGGGGCGGGAGAGACCCAGTACTTC. Encoded protein: CASSFRLAGAGETQYF.

The chain couples TRBV19 to TRBJ2-7, with D perhaps TRBD1 or TRBD2 (7 bases each). Germline V gene sequence: CDR1 LNHDA, CDR2 SQIVND (reference sequence). The CDR3 covers 14 residues. V shed 7 bases and J shed 7 bases, with 20 bases lying between them. The DNA for the CDR3 is TGTGCCAGTACCACCGACAGGGAGGGAGGAGAGCAGTACTTC. This codes for CASTTDREGGEQYF.

The gene calls are TRBV7-2 and TRBJ2-2; D tentatively reads TRBD1 or TRBD2 (8 bases each). The CDR3 length is 16 residues. Trimming removed 3 bases from V and 3 bases from J, with 14 bases in between. The germline CDR1 and CDR2 sequences are SGHTA and FQGNSA. The DNA of the CDR3 is TGTGCCAGCAGCTTGTTAGCGGGACAGGACACCGGGGAGCTGTTTTTT. It translates to CASSLLAGQDTGELFF.

The chain recombines TRBV19 with TRBJ1-4; D is uncertain. Deletions cut 4 bases from V and 0 bases from J, with 12 bases between. This CDR3 has 16 residues. CDR1 LNHDA and CDR2 SQIVND come from the germline V gene (reference sequence). The CDR3 region has the DNA TGTGCCAGTAGTAGCCGTCAAGTAGCAACTAATGAAAAACTGTTTTTT. Protein: CASSSRQVATNEKLFF.

The chain couples TRBV14 to TRBJ1-1; 9 bases are a match to TRBD1. The V segment lost 0 bases and the J segment 0 bases; nucleotides outside the gene matches: 2. The CDR3 has 16 amino acids. Germline CDR1 and CDR2: SGHDN and FVKESK. The CDR3 region has the DNA TGTGCCAGCAGCCAAGAAGGACAGGGGTTGAACACTGAAGCTTTCTTT. It encodes CASSQEGQGLNTEAFF.

Concerning this clone itself: A junction boundary mismatches the germline segment, possibly from a read error. V is TRBV6-4 and J is TRBJ2-1; D not certain. The CDR3 runs to 13 residues. CDR1 and CDR2 (germline): MRHNA, SNTAGT. The CDR3 coding sequence is TGTGCCAGCAGTGACTCGGATTACAGTGAGCAGTTCTTC. Protein sequence: CASSDSDYSEQFF.

The chain carries TRBV11-2 and TRBJ2-1, with TRBD1 matching 8 bases. Unmatched junction bases numbered 10, after V lost 3 bases and J lost 9 bases. Germline values: CDR1 SGHAT, CDR2 FQNNGV. CDR3 length: 15 residues. This CDR3 reads CASSFELDRDTEQFF. The CDR3 region has the DNA TGTGCCAGCAGCTTCGAGCTGGACAGGGATACTGAGCAGTTCTTC.

The chain is built from TRBV10-3 and TRBJ2-7, with 10 bases aligning to TRBD1. Germline assignment: CDR1 ENHRY and CDR2 SYGVKD. The V and J ends lost 4 bases and 3 bases, in that order; junction bases with no gene match: 0. This CDR3 contains 13 residues. This CDR3 reads CAISGTGGYEQYF. DNA for the CDR3: TGTGCCATCAGTGGGACAGGGGGCTACGAGCAGTACTTC.